This T cell receptor beta chain was profiled in a study of cytomegalovirus exposure and HLA in healthy donors. Overall study context: The 120 or so validation repertoires were reported in a later analysis to have been generated on the same platform as the approximately 700 first-cohort repertoires. Study conclusions and caveats: For most TCR sequences rarity was the rule, although some public TCRs occurred in many donors. The classifier reportedly diagnosed cytomegalovirus status with high specificity and sensitivity.

On this clone: Its matching antigen is unknown.

Separate from the roughly 630-subject first cohort was the 120-subject validation cohort, to which the donors belonged. The method was immunoSEQ multiplex PCR; TCRdb's version includes in-frame clones alone and lacks a portion of them. There are under 300,000 clones in the sample; 86% occur only once, and 1% to 1.5% lies in the top ten. Germline V CDR1 and CDR2: LNHDA, SQIVND (reference sequence). Trimming left V 1 base short and J 6 bases short, with 12 bases between. There are 14 residues in the CDR3. Sequencing was done on a sample of PBMCs. The receptor was derived from a woman in her twenties or thirties in good health and CMV-seropositive. The chain links TRBV19 to TRBJ1-2; no firm D call. DNA for the CDR3: TGTGCCAGTAGTATAGCGACCGGGAGCCATGGCTACACCTTC. Its protein is CASSIATGSHGYTF.